Listed here is a single T cell receptor (beta chain). What antigen it recognizes has not been identified. Base-call qualities are not available, and no considerably larger clone is one nucleotide away. The germline V gene specifies MNHEY as CDR1 and SVGEGT as CDR2. The CDR3, from cysteine to phenylalanine, totals 14 residues. Only the CDR3 part of the read is kept: 42 bases, read in frame from the first base. V is clipped by 0 bases and J by 9 bases, and the sequence between their germline boundaries is 12 bases long. This specimen comes from a study of T cell repertoires in cytomegalovirus infection (dated by TCRdb to between 2018 and 2021). Broadly, across the study: Donor HLA type was relevant to the analysis, because carriage of CMV infection together with the matching HLA type was indicated by public TCR beta signatures.

What the authors observed across the whole study: The ex vivo response was dominated by HLA-C-restricted CMV-specific TCR beta clonotypes, and the single most frequent clonotype in two of eight donors was supplied by these HLA-C-restricted clonotypes. In both this cohort and an independent roughly 400-donor cohort, the cumulative frequency of public TCR beta family members distinguished carriers of CMV infection plus the relevant HLA type.

This sample was sequenced with an Illumina HiSeq 1500. In TCRdb, the public reads were trimmed at Q25 with fastp and aligned with MiXCR, with productive beta chains retained. Rows are unified per CDR3 protein, each entry keeping the most common DNA and genes. The sample table contains a few hundred thousand distinct CDR3 sequences; only one count was recorded for around 27% of them. Less than 15% of the sample comes from the top ten. Here the chain combines TRBV6-2 or TRBV6-3 and TRBJ2-1; the D gene could be TRBD1 or TRBD2, each one agreeing over 5 bases. The sequencing sample was made of PBMCs. The sequence was collected from a human donor in good health (CMV status not recorded). Some clones in this sample may be carry-over from other donors' samples. The CDR3 amino acid sequence is: CASSYSLKGTEQFF. The DNA reads TGTGCCAGCAGTTACTCCCTGAAGGGGACTGAGCAGTTCTTC.